The 22 T cell receptor beta chains reported below all come from one sample, sequenced in a study of T cells in Graves' hyperthyroidism and ophthalmopathy. TCR beta CDR3 region amplification was performed from RNA transcripts. The primer set for the first-round RT-PCR of the TCR CDR3 was HTBI. Via MiXCR, TCRdb re-called the multiplex PCR reads, giving one row per CDR3 protein. The sample includes roughly 500,000 distinct CDR3 sequences, about 16% seen only once; the top ten take 29%. What was sequenced was blood. These receptors all come from a woman between 25 and 40 years old with Graves' ophthalmopathy.

This clonotype showed up many times. The rearrangement uses TRBV7-2 and TRBJ2-7; 9 bases line up with TRBD2. CDR3 length: 15 residues. Per the germline V gene, CDR1 is SGHTA and CDR2 is FQGNSA. Trimming took 6 bases from V and 2 from J; bases not matched to a gene: 8. This chain's CDR3 is CASSPSGKVAYEQYF. The CDR3 DNA is TGTGCCAGCAGTCCTAGCGGGAAGGTAGCCTACGAGCAGTACTTC.

This clonotype has a count of ten or more. The chain uses TRBV7-3 and TRBJ2-1; 7 nucleotides line up with TRBD2. V shed 5 bases and J 6 bases; nucleotides not matched to a gene: 4. The germline CDR1 and CDR2 sequences are SGHTA and FQGTGA. The length of the CDR3 is 13 residues. CDR3 sequence reads: CASSTSVLNEQFF. CDR3 sequence (DNA): TGTGCCAGCAGCACTAGCGTACTCAATGAGCAGTTCTTC.

CDR3 protein: CSATTGGAYEQYF. In DNA, the CDR3 is TGCAGTGCTACGACAGGGGGCGCGTACGAGCAGTACTTC. The chain joins TRBV20-1 to TRBJ2-7; 10 bases are a match to TRBD1. The CDR3 totals 13 residues. Germline V gene data show CDR1 as DFQATT and CDR2 as SNEGSKA (reference sequence). The ends lost 4 bases at V and 4 bases at J; junction bases unmatched: 4.

This clonotype was counted ten times or more. The chain uses TRBV3-1 and TRBJ1-3, with D hard to call. CDR1 is LGHDT and CDR2 is YNNKEL in the germline V gene (reference sequence). V lost 3 bases and J 12 bases, leaving 12 bases between the germline ends. There are 12 residues in the CDR3. As DNA, the CDR3 is TGTGCCAGCAGCCACGGACGTGAGGGCATATATTTT. Translated, it gives CASSHGREGIYF.

The table lists this clonotype with a few counts. The chain uses TRBV14 and TRBJ2-1; D uncertain. Trimming removed 1 base from V and 7 bases from J, with 11 bases in between. CDR3 size: 14 residues. In germline, CDR1 is SGHDN, CDR2 FVKESK. CDR3 nucleotide sequence: TGTGCCAGCAGCCAAGGAATTTTAGTGAATGAGCAGTTCTTC. Protein product: CASSQGILVNEQFF.

This clonotype was found many times. The V gene is TRBV11-1, the J gene TRBJ2-7, with 9 bases that match TRBD1. The V and J ends lost 5 bases and 7 bases, in that order; junction bases with no gene match: 6. Germline V lookup: CDR1 SGHAT, CDR2 FQDESV (reference sequence). The CDR3 has 13 residues. Here the CDR3 reads CASSLGTGREQYF. CDR3 DNA sequence: TGTGCCAGCAGCCTCGGGACAGGGAGGGAGCAGTACTTC.

The rearrangement links TRBV15 to TRBJ2-1, with 8 bases lining up with TRBD2. After removal of 5 bases from V and 2 bases from J, the junction contained 11 bases not matched to a gene. This CDR3 contains 17 residues. Germline lookup yields CDR1 LNHNV and CDR2 YYDKDF (reference sequence). The CDR3 region has the DNA TGTGCCACCAGCCGCTTCCAGGGAGCGGGAGCCTACAATGAGCAGTTCTTC. Translated: CATSRFQGAGAYNEQFF.

The chain carries TRBV29-1 and TRBJ2-1, with 8 bases aligning to TRBD1. CDR1 and CDR2 (germline): SQVTM, ANQGSEA. CDR3 length: 14 amino acids. Trimming removed 7 bases from V and 5 bases from J; junction bases left unmatched: 10. CDR3 nucleotide sequence: TGCAGCGCCTCGACAGGGGTTATCGACAATGAGCAGTTCTTC. Translation gives CSASTGVIDNEQFF.

This clonotype was seen ten or more times. The gene calls are TRBV5-6 and TRBJ2-7; 7 bases align to TRBD1. In germline, CDR1 is SGHDT, CDR2 YYEEEE. The CDR3 has 16 residues. V gave up 4 bases and J gave up 5 bases; unmatched junction bases: 15. The CDR3: CASSRSPTGEMNEQYF. The CDR3 DNA sequence: TGTGCCAGCAGCCGAAGTCCAACAGGGGAAATGAACGAGCAGTACTTC.

This clonotype has at least ten counts. The chain has TRBV30 and TRBJ1-5, with 7 nucleotides matching TRBD1. Germline CDR1 GTSNPN, CDR2 SVGIG (reference sequence). The CDR3 contains 15 residues. V lost 6 bases to trimming and J lost 4 bases; unmatched junction nucleotides: 12. DNA of the CDR3: TGTGCCTGCCTACCGGGACAGACTCTTAATCAGCCCCAGCATTTT. Its translation is CACLPGQTLNQPQHF. The variable domain in full, completed from reference TRBV30 and TRBJ1-5, reads SQTIHQWPATLVQPVGSPLSLECTVEGTSNPNLYWYRQAAGRGLQLLFYSVGIGQISSEVPQNLSASRPQDRQFILSSKKLLLSDSGFYLCACLPGQTLNQPQHFGDGTRLSIL.

To note about this clonotype: Since a much larger clone is just one base distant, this may be a read error. Lacking the conserved final phenylalanine or tryptophan, this CDR3 likely reflects a read error. The CDR3 sequence is CASRGQAALGAFL. DNA for the CDR3: TGTGCCAGCAGGGGACAGGCGGCGTTGGGGGCTTTCCTT. The rearrangement links TRBV2 to TRBJ1-1; TRBD1 agrees at 8 bases. CDR1 is SNHLY, CDR2 FYNNEI, per germline. With 6 bases clipped from V and 11 bases from J, the junction kept 11 bases outside the gene matches. The CDR3 has 13 amino acids.

This clonotype was counted a few times. This chain joins TRBV9 and TRBJ1-1; tentative D call: TRBD1 (5 bases). Between the trimmed V and J ends, which lost 0 bases and 0 bases, there was a span of 9 bases. The CDR3 loop spans 15 amino acids. Germline CDR1 is SGDLS and CDR2 is YYNGEE. The CDR3 DNA is TGTGCCAGCAGCGTAGACGGGGGGATGAACACTGAAGCTTTCTTT. Translating gives CASSVDGGMNTEAFF.

This chain links TRBV27 with TRBJ2-1, with D perhaps TRBD1 or TRBD2 (5 bases each). This CDR3 comprises 20 residues. Trimming cost V 5 bases and J 6 bases, with 32 bases left between them. Germline CDR1 and CDR2: MNHEY and SMNVEV (reference sequence). CDR3 nucleotide sequence: TGTGCCAGCAGTCCGATAGCAGCCGGGGCTTGGAATTCGAGAAGCAATGAGCAGTTCTTC. Protein product: CASSPIAAGAWNSRSNEQFF.

This clonotype was seen repeatedly, ten times or more. This chain connects TRBV7-2 to TRBJ1-2; TRBD1 might be the D (5 bases). This CDR3 is 15 amino acids long. V was cut by 1 base and J by 2 bases, with 11 bases left in between. Germline V CDR1 and CDR2: SGHTA, FQGNSA. As DNA, the CDR3 is TGTGCCAGCAGCTTAGTTCGTAGGGACAACTATGGCTACACCTTC. This gives the protein CASSLVRRDNYGYTF.

At least ten counts were recorded for this clonotype. The chain couples TRBV13 to TRBJ2-7; D call uncertain. Germline V lookup: CDR1 PRHDT, CDR2 FYEKMQ (reference sequence). This CDR3 spans 13 amino acids. V was cut by 5 bases and J by 9 bases, with 17 bases left in between. CDR3 DNA sequence: TGTGCCAGCAGCCGCACCACCAGAATAGGGCAGTACTTC. This codes for CASSRTTRIGQYF.

In this sample, this clonotype turned up many times. V usage is TRBV27 and J usage is TRBJ2-3, with unresolved D. This CDR3 comprises 14 residues. The germline gives CDR1 MNHEY, CDR2 SMNVEV (reference sequence). Trimming stripped 0 bases from V and 6 bases from J, with 10 bases between. CDR3: CASSLSLFEDTQYF. The CDR3 DNA is TGTGCCAGCAGTTTATCGTTATTTGAGGATACGCAGTATTTT.

This clonotype was detected ten times or more. This sequence joins TRBV24-1 and TRBJ2-3; D may be TRBD2 (5 bases). This CDR3 comprises 15 residues. Germline V gene data show CDR1 as KGHDR and CDR2 as SFDVKD. V shed 3 bases and J shed 1 base, with 10 bases lying between them. The CDR3 DNA reads TGTGCCACCAGTGATAGAGGGTCGGGCACAGATACGCAGTATTTT. Residues: CATSDRGSGTDTQYF.

At least ten counts were recorded for this clonotype. The gene calls are TRBV7-8 and TRBJ2-1, with TRBD2 identical over 9 bases. Germline V CDR1 and CDR2: SGHVS, FQNEAQ. There are 15 residues in the CDR3. The junction had 7 bases not matched to a gene; V was cut back by 6 bases and J by 4 bases. CDR3 nucleotide sequence: TGTGCCAGCAGTCCCACTAGCGGGTATTACAATGAGCAGTTCTTC. Residues: CASSPTSGYYNEQFF.

This clonotype was picked up a small number of times. V and J are TRBV2 and TRBJ2-2; D remains ambiguous. The CDR3 has 13 amino acids. Germline assignment: CDR1 SNHLY and CDR2 FYNNEI. V lost 7 bases, J lost 5 bases, and 11 bases lay in between. CDR3 DNA: TGTGCCAGCATTAAAGACTGGACCGGGGAGCTGTTTTTT. Encoded protein: CASIKDWTGELFF.

This clonotype was counted a few times. The chain uses TRBV6-2 or TRBV6-3 and TRBJ2-7, with D perhaps TRBD1 (5 bases). Germline CDR1 MNHEY, CDR2 SVGEGT. The CDR3 consists of 14 residues. Trimming left V 6 bases short and J 2 bases short, with 14 bases between. The CDR3 nucleotides are TGTGCCAGCAGCGTGGGCAGGGTACCCTACGAGCAGTACTTC. Encoded protein: CASSVGRVPYEQYF.

This chain connects TRBV6-1 to TRBJ1-1; tentatively, D is TRBD1 (5 bases). The CDR3 contains 13 residues. The V end was cut by 8 bases, the J end by 10 bases, with 20 bases between. Germline V CDR1 and CDR2: MNHNS, SASEGT. CDR3: CASLSWQGEGAFF. DNA for the CDR3: TGTGCCAGCCTGTCCTGGCAGGGCGAGGGAGCTTTCTTT.

This chain joins TRBV20-1 and TRBJ1-2; D unclear. CDR1 is DFQATT and CDR2 is SNEGSKA in the germline V gene (reference sequence). The CDR3 loop spans 12 amino acids. The ends were cut back, 3 bases at V and 3 bases at J, with 8 bases in the middle. CDR3 coding DNA: TGCAGTGCTAGCCCGGACGACTATGGCTACACCTTC. Protein product: CSASPDDYGYTF.